This T cell receptor beta chain was profiled in a study of shared clonotypes between healthy human individuals. Positively selected for CCR7, the CD45RO-negative cells used as naive CD8 cells excluded terminally differentiated effector memory CD45RA+ cells. Study-level points and caveats: Some naive CD4 clonotypes, around 4.7%, turned up in common across four donors. Generation probability values for non-shared clonotypes were lower than those for clonotypes shared by all four donors.

This CDR3 region has 13 residues. Germline CDR1 reads LNHDA; CDR2 reads SQIVND (reference sequence). V lost 3 bases and J lost 5, with 11 bases in between. Using immunoSEQ multiplex PCR, the repertoire was profiled, and TCRdb retains in-frame clones only, with some absent. The sample lists about 2 million clones, roughly 94% seen once, with approximately 1.2% in the top ten. As concerns this clone: Its antigen is not identified.

Sequencing was done on a sample of naive CD8+ T cells sorted from blood. V gene TRBV19 combines with J gene TRBJ2-7, with D unclear. The source of this sequence is a man younger than 35 in good health. The CDR3 loop reads CASSMVAGNEQYF. The CDR3 DNA reads TGTGCCAGTAGTATGGTTGCAGGCAACGAGCAGTACTTC. The complete variable domain, with remaining parts taken from reference TRBV19 and TRBJ2-7, reads DGGITQSPKYLFRKEGQNVTLSCEQNLNHDAMYWYRQDPGQGLRLIYYSQIVNDFQKGDIAEGYSVSREKKESFPLTVTSAQKNPTAFYLCASSMVAGNEQYFGPGTRLTVT.